These T cell receptor beta chains were read from a single sample in a study of cytomegalovirus exposure and HLA in healthy donors. Data came from immunoSEQ multiplex PCR; TCRdb stores just in-frame clones and leaves some out. The sample includes about 120,000 clones, around 80% of them seen just once. Material: PBMCs. The receptor set was obtained from a woman aged 40 to 50 in good health and CMV-seropositive. Both conserved end residues are part of each CDR3. A D gene is named only where the DNA matches it firmly. Clone size appears in some rows only: once, few, many, or a class for an expanded clone.

.	.	TRBJ1-1	TRBV2	CASSEGTRVGKGAFF	TGTGCCAGCAGTGAAGGTACGCGCGTGGGGAAGGGGGCTTTCTTT
.	.	TRBJ2-2	TRBV7-6	CASSLSGGVNTGELFF	TGTGCCAGCAGCTTGTCGGGCGGGGTGAACACCGGGGAGCTGTTTTTT
TRBD1	.	TRBJ1-6	TRBV6-1	CASSDPRDSYNSPLHF	TGTGCCAGCAGTGACCCTCGGGACAGCTATAATTCACCCCTCCACTTT
.	.	TRBJ1-5	TRBV7-8	CASSLDSFNQPQHF	TGTGCCAGCAGCCTGGACAGTTTCAATCAGCCCCAGCATTTT
.	.	TRBJ2-5	TRBV9	CASSVGAQGGIQETQYF	TGTGCCAGCAGCGTAGGGGCCCAGGGTGGGATCCAAGAGACCCAGTACTTC
.	.	TRBJ2-6	TRBV30	CAWSQGLGGANVLTF	TGTGCCTGGAGTCAGGGATTGGGGGGGGCCAACGTCCTGACTTTC
.	few	TRBJ2-7	TRBV4-3	CASSQEASNEQYF	TGCGCCAGCAGCCAAGAAGCATCAAACGAGCAGTACTTC
TRBD1	.	TRBJ2-7	TRBV6-1	CASRPGQETHYEQYF	TGTGCCAGCAGGCCCGGACAGGAAACACACTACGAGCAGTACTTC
TRBD1	once	TRBJ2-3	TRBV30	CAWTSLRQGARDTQYF	TGTGCCTGGACTTCCCTAAGACAGGGGGCGCGGGATACGCAGTATTTT
.	.	TRBJ1-1	TRBV6-1	CASSVLQINTEAFF	TGTGCCAGCAGCGTGCTACAGATCAACACTGAAGCTTTCTTT
.	.	TRBJ1-3	TRBV10-3	CAISEDSGNTIYF	TGTGCCATCAGTGAGGACAGTGGAAACACCATATATTTT
TRBD1	.	TRBJ1-1	TRBV4-1	CASSQPYRGRHTEAFF	TGCGCCAGCAGCCAACCCTACAGGGGGAGGCACACTGAAGCTTTCTTT
TRBD2	.	TRBJ2-5	TRBV7-8	CASSLLSSGSQETQYF	TGTGCCAGCAGCTTACTGTCTAGCGGATCTCAAGAGACCCAGTACTTC
.	.	TRBJ2-7	TRBV5-1	CASSLDLATNEYEQYF	TGCGCCAGCAGCTTGGACTTAGCGACCAATGAATACGAGCAGTACTTC
.	.	TRBJ1-6	TRBV6-4	CASKRTDNSPLHF	TGTGCCAGCAAAAGGACAGATAATTCACCCCTCCACTTT
.	.	TRBJ1-2	TRBV19	CASSPGPGGTYGYTF	TGTGCCAGTAGCCCGGGGCCCGGGGGAACCTATGGCTACACCTTC